This is a list of T cell receptor beta chains from one sample in a study of blood T cell repertoires in COVID-19. Here immunoSEQ multiplex PCR was the method, and the copy in TCRdb shows in-frame clones only, minus some. Among about 140,000 clones listed, 60% to 80% were seen once. The material sequenced was PBMCs or T cells enriched from blood (not recorded which). These receptor sequences come from a woman in her forties or fifties who had recovered from COVID-19. Both conserved end residues are part of each CDR3. The order of the fields is D gene, J gene, clone size, V gene, CDR3 DNA, CDR3 protein. D genes are given only for firm matches. The size entry is marked missing in some rows and otherwise reads once, few, many or a size class.

D: TRBD1; J: TRBJ2-7; size: .; V: TRBV11-3; DNA: TGTGCCAGCAGCCCTAACCCGGGACAGGGACTATACGAGCAGTACTTC; CDR3: CASSPNPGQGLYEQYF
D: .; J: TRBJ2-3; size: .; V: TRBV2; DNA: TGTGCCAGCAGACTAAGCACAGATACGCAGTATTTT; CDR3: CASRLSTDTQYF
D: .; J: TRBJ1-5; size: .; V: TRBV4-1; DNA: TGCGCCAGCAGCCCCCAGGAGGGTGCGAATCAGCCCCAGCATTTT; CDR3: CASSPQEGANQPQHF
D: .; J: TRBJ2-3; size: .; V: TRBV2; DNA: TGTGCCAGCAGCCTAATCCGGGGAGATACGCAGTATTTT; CDR3: CASSLIRGDTQYF
D: TRBD2; J: TRBJ2-3; size: once; V: TRBV10-2; DNA: TGCGCCAGCAGTGAGGAGCGGGGGGCCCCACAAGATACGCAGTATTTT; CDR3: CASSEERGAPQDTQYF
D: .; J: TRBJ1-1; size: once; V: TRBV5-1; DNA: TGCGCCAGCAGCTTGGGGACAGCAAACACTGAAGCTTTCTTT; CDR3: CASSLGTANTEAFF
D: .; J: TRBJ2-7; size: .; V: TRBV7-2; DNA: TGTGCCAGCAGCTTTAAAGCGGTGGTTAGGACAGCTGGCTCCTACGAGCAGTACTTC; CDR3: CASSFKAVVRTAGSYEQYF
D: .; J: TRBJ1-3; size: .; V: TRBV29-1; DNA: TGCAGCGGCGGACAGGGAAACACCATATATTTT; CDR3: CSGGQGNTIYF
D: .; J: TRBJ1-1; size: many; V: TRBV19; DNA: TGTGCCAGTAGCCGACAGCTACCGAACACTGAAGCTTTCTTT; CDR3: CASSRQLPNTEAFF
D: TRBD2; J: TRBJ2-1; size: .; V: TRBV3-1/TRBV3-2; DNA: TGTGCCAGCAGCCGTAAGATCGGGGGGGGAAACAATGAGCAGTTCTTC; CDR3: CASSRKIGGGNNEQFF
D: .; J: TRBJ1-1; size: .; V: TRBV7-6; DNA: TGTGCCAGCAGCTTAGGAGCGAACACTGAAGCTTTCTTT; CDR3: CASSLGANTEAFF
D: .; J: TRBJ1-2; size: .; V: TRBV5-6; DNA: TGTGCCAGCAGCCATCGAGACAGCCACTATGGCTACACCTTC; CDR3: CASSHRDSHYGYTF
D: .; J: TRBJ1-6; size: .; V: TRBV10-3; DNA: TGTGCCATCAAGGACCAGGGTTCACCCCTCCACTTT; CDR3: CAIKDQGSPLHF
D: TRBD1; J: TRBJ2-7; size: .; V: TRBV7-8; DNA: TGTGCCAGCAGCTTAACCGGGACAGGGCCCGGCGAGCAGTACTTC; CDR3: CASSLTGTGPGEQYF
D: TRBD1; J: TRBJ1-6; size: .; V: TRBV7-9; DNA: TGTGCCAGCAGCTTAGGGGACAGGCGGGATTCACCCCTCCACTTT; CDR3: CASSLGDRRDSPLHF
D: .; J: TRBJ1-2; size: few; V: TRBV29-1; DNA: TGCAGCGTTGAACGGAGCTATGGCTACACCTTC; CDR3: CSVERSYGYTF
D: .; J: TRBJ2-2; size: .; V: TRBV9; DNA: TGTGCCAGCAGCTCAGGGGTCACCGGGGAGCTGTTTTTT; CDR3: CASSSGVTGELFF
D: TRBD1; J: TRBJ1-6; size: .; V: TRBV2; DNA: TGTGCCGGCCAGACAGGGGGCTATTTGGATAATTCACCCCTCCACTTT; CDR3: CAGQTGGYLDNSPLHF
D: TRBD1; J: TRBJ1-1; size: .; V: TRBV5-1; DNA: TGCGCCAGCAGCTTGGACACCAGGGGGGCTGAAGCTTTCTTT; CDR3: CASSLDTRGAEAFF
D: TRBD1; J: TRBJ1-1; size: .; V: TRBV28; DNA: TGTGCCAGCAGTTTTCCGGACAGGCTGAACACTGAAGCTTTCTTT; CDR3: CASSFPDRLNTEAFF
D: TRBD1; J: TRBJ1-2; size: .; V: TRBV5-1; DNA: TGCGCCAGCAGCTCTCCGGGACAGCCTACCTATGGCTACACCTTC; CDR3: CASSSPGQPTYGYTF
D: .; J: TRBJ2-2; size: once; V: TRBV7-6; DNA: TGTGCCAGCAGCTTAGGTCGAACAGTCAGGAACACCGGGGAGCTGTTTTTT; CDR3: CASSLGRTVRNTGELFF
D: TRBD1; J: TRBJ2-2; size: once; V: TRBV5-4; DNA: TGTGCCAGCAGCACTCAGGGGGCTAACACCGGGGAGCTGTTTTTT; CDR3: CASSTQGANTGELFF
D: TRBD1; J: TRBJ2-5; size: .; V: TRBV2; DNA: TGTGCCAGCAGTGAATGGGACAGCCCCAAGCAAGAGACCCAGTACTTC; CDR3: CASSEWDSPKQETQYF
D: .; J: TRBJ2-1; size: .; V: TRBV25-1; DNA: TGTGCCAGCACTGGGAGCCATGAGCAGTTCTTC; CDR3: CASTGSHEQFF
D: .; J: TRBJ2-1; size: .; V: TRBV28; DNA: TGTGCCAGCAGTTCTTATGCCCAGGGTAACAATGAGCAGTTCTTC; CDR3: CASSSYAQGNNEQFF
D: .; J: TRBJ2-3; size: .; V: TRBV19; DNA: TGTGCCAGTTCCTTAGGCGCGGCTAGCACAGATACGCAGTATTTT; CDR3: CASSLGAASTDTQYF
D: .; J: TRBJ1-3; size: .; V: TRBV2; DNA: TGTGCCAGCAGTTCAGGCGGGGGCTACTCTGGAAACACCATATATTTT; CDR3: CASSSGGGYSGNTIYF
D: .; J: TRBJ1-5; size: once; V: TRBV19; DNA: TGTGCCAGTAGTATTGCCTCGGCGGGACGTAGCAATCAGCCCCAGCATTTT; CDR3: CASSIASAGRSNQPQHF
D: TRBD1; J: TRBJ2-3; size: .; V: TRBV11-2; DNA: TGTGCCAGCAGCCCAACGACAGGGAAGACAGATACGCAGTATTTT; CDR3: CASSPTTGKTDTQYF
D: TRBD1; J: TRBJ2-3; size: few; V: TRBV19; DNA: TGTGCCAGTAGCCCAAGGGACAGGGGGAAGGATACGCAGTATTTT; CDR3: CASSPRDRGKDTQYF
D: TRBD2; J: TRBJ2-5; size: .; V: TRBV29-1; DNA: TGCAGCGTACCTAGCGGGAGCTGGGAGACCCAGTACTTC; CDR3: CSVPSGSWETQYF
D: TRBD1; J: TRBJ2-7; size: .; V: TRBV7-9; DNA: TGTGCCAGCAGCTCCCGGGACAGTGCCCTCGAGCAGTACTTC; CDR3: CASSSRDSALEQYF
D: TRBD1; J: TRBJ2-1; size: .; V: TRBV5-8; DNA: TGTGCCAGCAGCTTACCGGGACAGGGTAGTTATGAGCAGTTCTTC; CDR3: CASSLPGQGSYEQFF
D: TRBD1; J: TRBJ1-6; size: .; V: TRBV11-3; DNA: TGTGCCAGCAGTTCGGGACAGATTAATTCACCCCTCCACTTT; CDR3: CASSSGQINSPLHF
D: TRBD2; J: TRBJ2-7; size: .; V: TRBV3-1/TRBV3-2; DNA: TGTGCCAGCAGCCAAGAAGCTAGCGGGACCTACGAGCAGTACTTC; CDR3: CASSQEASGTYEQYF
D: .; J: TRBJ1-6; size: .; V: TRBV5-6; DNA: TGTGCCAGCAGCTCCTACGGGCAGGGTTTCTCACCCCTCCACTTT; CDR3: CASSSYGQGFSPLHF
D: .; J: TRBJ2-1; size: .; V: TRBV29-1; DNA: TGCAGCGTTGAACCACAGGGTACTGAGCAGTTCTTC; CDR3: CSVEPQGTEQFF
D: .; J: TRBJ2-7; size: few; V: TRBV11-3; DNA: TGTGCCAGCAGCACCACGGGCTACGAGCAGTACTTC; CDR3: CASSTTGYEQYF
D: .; J: TRBJ1-5; size: .; V: TRBV28; DNA: TGTGCCAGCAGTTCCAGCGACTCCCAGCATTTT; CDR3: CASSSSDSQHF
D: .; J: TRBJ2-1; size: .; V: TRBV19; DNA: TGTGCCAGTAGTCCTTACTACAATGAGCAGTTCTTC; CDR3: CASSPYYNEQFF
D: .; J: TRBJ1-3; size: .; V: TRBV11-2; DNA: TGTGCCAGCAGCTTAGGCTCGGGGGGCTCTGGAAACACCATATATTTT; CDR3: CASSLGSGGSGNTIYF
D: .; J: TRBJ1-5; size: .; V: TRBV4-1; DNA: TGCGCCAGCAGCCAAGTGGCTCGGGGCAATCAGCCCCAGCATTTT; CDR3: CASSQVARGNQPQHF
D: .; J: TRBJ1-1; size: .; V: TRBV7-3; DNA: TGTGCCAGCAGCTTATCGGAGGGGACTGAAGCTTTCTTT; CDR3: CASSLSEGTEAFF
D: TRBD1; J: TRBJ1-4; size: once; V: TRBV3-1/TRBV3-2; DNA: TGTGCCAGCAGCCCCCGCGGGACAGGGGGGCCTAATGAAAAACTGTTTTTT; CDR3: CASSPRGTGGPNEKLFF
D: TRBD1; J: TRBJ2-7; size: few; V: TRBV7-3; DNA: TGTGCCAGCAGCCAGACAGGGCACGAGCAGTACTTC; CDR3: CASSQTGHEQYF
D: TRBD1; J: TRBJ1-1; size: .; V: TRBV7-2; DNA: TGTGCCAGCAGCTTGGGACAGCGGACTGAAGCTTTCTTT; CDR3: CASSLGQRTEAFF
D: .; J: TRBJ1-5; size: few; V: TRBV7-8; DNA: TGTGCCAGCAGTCAGTCAGGGATTAGCAATCAGCCCCAGCATTTT; CDR3: CASSQSGISNQPQHF
D: TRBD1; J: TRBJ2-7; size: .; V: TRBV30; DNA: TGTGCCTGGTCCTCGGGACAGACCTACGAGCAGTACTTC; CDR3: CAWSSGQTYEQYF
D: .; J: TRBJ1-3; size: .; V: TRBV30; DNA: TGTGCCTGGAGTAGGGGTGGCAACGGAAACACCATATATTTT; CDR3: CAWSRGGNGNTIYF
D: .; J: TRBJ2-4; size: .; V: TRBV28; DNA: TGTGCCAGCAGTTCAGGGGTGATCAAAAACATTCAGTACTTC; CDR3: CASSSGVIKNIQYF
D: .; J: TRBJ2-1; size: .; V: TRBV10-3; DNA: TGTGCCATCAGTGAGTCGATTACAGGCAATGAGCAGTTCTTC; CDR3: CAISESITGNEQFF
D: TRBD2; J: TRBJ2-3; size: .; V: TRBV2; DNA: TGTGCCAGCAGTGAAAGACGGGGGGGCCATACGCAGTATTTT; CDR3: CASSERRGGHTQYF
D: TRBD2; J: TRBJ2-5; size: .; V: TRBV7-9; DNA: TGTGCCAGCAGCGATCACACGGCGGCGGGAGGGCCGGGGGAGACCCAGTACTTC; CDR3: CASSDHTAAGGPGETQYF
D: .; J: TRBJ2-2; size: .; V: TRBV5-1; DNA: TGCGCCAGCAGCGTGAGGTCTCACACAAACACCGGGGAGCTGTTTTTT; CDR3: CASSVRSHTNTGELFF
D: .; J: TRBJ2-1; size: .; V: TRBV5-4; DNA: TGTGCCAGCACTTCGGGCTCCTACAATGAGCAGTTCTTC; CDR3: CASTSGSYNEQFF
D: .; J: TRBJ1-5; size: .; V: TRBV28; DNA: TGTGCCAGCAGTTTATCCAGGGTCACTCAGCCCCAGCATTTT; CDR3: CASSLSRVTQPQHF